This TCR beta chain was obtained from a study of synovial regulatory T cells in juvenile arthritis. Study context: One patient received methotrexate plus infliximab; one lacked treatment information.

The germline gives CDR1 SGHNT, CDR2 YYREEE (reference sequence). The length of the CDR3 is 15 residues. There is no recorded DNA. Each patient with active arthritis gave synovial fluid along with matched peripheral blood. Patients were aged median approximately 11 years with disease lasting median around 7 years. Libraries were prepared by immunoSEQ multiplex PCR; TCRdb keeps only in-frame clonotypes and omits some of them. In all, the sample yields almost 2,500 clones. Study findings and constraints: Across patients, iaTreg TCR repertoires were mostly private, partly shared with synovial Teff and blood CPL. CDR3 overlap with synovial Tregs was higher for iaTregs than other blood Tregs.

This clone is called medium-sized based on its frequency. What it recognizes is unknown. Input material: Treg cells from the synovium. The origin of this receptor is a donor aged 2-35 years with juvenile idiopathic arthritis. This sequence joins TRBV5-4 and TRBJ2-2; the TCRdb D gene call, TRBD1, has no DNA to confirm it. This CDR3 is CASSDRGRYTGELFF.